Detailed here is one T cell receptor (beta chain). What it binds is not known. Trimming left V 1 base short and J 2 bases short, with 3 bases between. This CDR3 is 14 amino acids long. Germline V lookup: CDR1 SGHTA, CDR2 FQGNSA. For sorted subsets, roughly 200 ng DNA per replicate equaled tens of thousands of T cell genomes. TCRdb keeps only in-frame clones here, not all; method: immunoSEQ multiplex PCR. This table has approximately 530,000 clones, almost 97% appearing once. The source of the sample is a study of shared clonotypes between healthy human individuals. At the level of the study: Serving as donors were two women and three men, whose ages spanned 18 to 49. Whole-study findings and limits: The study found about 5% of naive CD4 clonotypes shared across several donors.

Sample: naive CD4+ T cells sorted from blood. The subset here: CD45RA+ positively selected. The gene calls are TRBV7-2 and TRBJ1-6, with no clear D. This TCR came from a woman aged 25-40 years in good health. The chain's CDR3 is CASSLVPYNSPLHF. The CDR3 DNA reads TGTGCCAGCAGCTTAGTTCCCTATAATTCACCCCTCCACTTT.